This T cell receptor (beta chain) originates from a study of blood T cell repertoires in COVID-19. The method was immunoSEQ multiplex PCR; TCRdb's version includes in-frame clones alone and lacks a portion of them. The sample has 200,000 or so clones; roughly 80% are singletons. The CDR3 totals 16 residues. The germline V gene encodes CDR1 LGHDT and CDR2 YNNKEL (reference sequence). J gave up 4 bases and V 0 bases, and 6 bases lay outside the gene matches. Membership in each cohort depended on participant-reported clinical history. Cohort 3 donors counted as recovered after two negative PCRs, clearance, or resolved symptoms.

This receptor was taken from a man aged 40-49 years who had recovered from COVID-19. The chain joins TRBV3-1 (or the pseudogene TRBV3-2) to TRBJ2-3; the match to TRBD2 covers 8 bases. Sequencing input: PBMCs or T cells enriched from blood (not recorded which). CDR3 nucleotide sequence: TGTGCCAGCAGCCAAGATTCGGCGGGGGGTTCAGATACGCAGTATTTT. Translating gives CASSQDSAGGSDTQYF.